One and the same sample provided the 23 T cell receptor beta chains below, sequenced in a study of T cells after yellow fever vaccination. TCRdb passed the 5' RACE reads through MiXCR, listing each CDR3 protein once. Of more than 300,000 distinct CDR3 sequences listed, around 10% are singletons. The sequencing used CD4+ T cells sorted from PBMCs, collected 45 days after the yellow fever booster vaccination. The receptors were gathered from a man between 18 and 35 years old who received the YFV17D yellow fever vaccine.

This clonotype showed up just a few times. CDR3 sequence reads: CASSSWDRVIGELFF. CDR3 nucleotides: TGTGCCAGCAGTTCCTGGGACAGGGTAATCGGGGAGCTGTTTTTT. This rearrangement joins TRBV6-6 to TRBJ2-2, with TRBD1 matching 9 bases. The length of the CDR3 is 15 residues. Trimming at V came to 4 bases and at J to 7 bases, leaving 7 bases not matched to a gene. Looked up from germline, CDR1 is MNHNY and CDR2 is SVGAGI (reference sequence).

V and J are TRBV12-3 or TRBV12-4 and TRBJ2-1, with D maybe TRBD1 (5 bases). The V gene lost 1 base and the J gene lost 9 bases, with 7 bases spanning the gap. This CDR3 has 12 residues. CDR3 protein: CASSLVRGEQFF. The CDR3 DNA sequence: TGTGCCAGCAGTTTAGTAAGGGGTGAGCAGTTCTTC.

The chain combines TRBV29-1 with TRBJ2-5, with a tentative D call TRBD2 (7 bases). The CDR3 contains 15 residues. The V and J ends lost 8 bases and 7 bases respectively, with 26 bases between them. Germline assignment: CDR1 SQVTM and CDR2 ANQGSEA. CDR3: CSTAKGGARLGTQYF. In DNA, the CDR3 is TGCAGCACTGCGAAGGGGGGGGCACGACTAGGGACCCAGTACTTC.

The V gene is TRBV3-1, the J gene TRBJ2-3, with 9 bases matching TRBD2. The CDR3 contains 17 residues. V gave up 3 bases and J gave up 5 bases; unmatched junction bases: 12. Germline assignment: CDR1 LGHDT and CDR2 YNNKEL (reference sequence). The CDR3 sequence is CASSQRLAGGPGDTQYF. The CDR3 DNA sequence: TGTGCCAGCAGCCAGCGACTCGCGGGGGGGCCAGGAGATACGCAGTATTTT.

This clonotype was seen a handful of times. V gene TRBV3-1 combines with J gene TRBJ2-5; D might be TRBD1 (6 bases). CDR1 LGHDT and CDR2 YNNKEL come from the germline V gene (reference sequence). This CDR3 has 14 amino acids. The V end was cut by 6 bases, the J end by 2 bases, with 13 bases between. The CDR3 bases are TGTGCCAGCAGTCCCGGACAGACGCAAGAGACCCAGTACTTC. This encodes CASSPGQTQETQYF.

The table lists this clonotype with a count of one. The CDR3 DNA is TGCAGTGCGACTAGTAGGGAGACCCAGTACTTC. This encodes CSATSRETQYF. The J gene is TRBJ2-5, the V gene TRBV20-1; tentative D call: TRBD2 (6 bases). The CDR3 is 11 residues long. Trimming left V 6 bases short and J 5 bases short, with 10 bases between. In germline, CDR1 is DFQATT, CDR2 SNEGSKA (reference sequence).

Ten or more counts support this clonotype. CDR3 residues: CASSFGQFATDTQYF. CDR3 DNA: TGCGCCAGCAGCTTCGGACAGTTTGCCACAGATACGCAGTATTTT. The chain carries TRBV5-1 and TRBJ2-3; a possible D gene is TRBD1 (6 bases). The CDR3 is 15 residues long. V was pared by 2 bases and J by 2 bases, with 12 bases between. Germline loops: CDR1 SGHRS, CDR2 YFSETQ. The complete variable domain, with remaining parts taken from reference TRBV5-1 and TRBJ2-3, reads KAGVTQTPRYLIKTRGQQVTLSCSPISGHRSVSWYQQTPGQGLQFLFEYFSETQRNKGNFPGRFSGRQFSNSRSEMNVSTLELGDSALYLCASSFGQFATDTQYFGPGTRLTVL.

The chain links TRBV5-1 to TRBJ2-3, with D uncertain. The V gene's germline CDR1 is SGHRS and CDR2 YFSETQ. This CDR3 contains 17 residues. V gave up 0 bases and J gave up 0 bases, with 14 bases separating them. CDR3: CASSLAGLMFSTDTQYF. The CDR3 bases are TGCGCCAGCAGCTTGGCCGGGCTAATGTTTAGCACAGATACGCAGTATTTT.

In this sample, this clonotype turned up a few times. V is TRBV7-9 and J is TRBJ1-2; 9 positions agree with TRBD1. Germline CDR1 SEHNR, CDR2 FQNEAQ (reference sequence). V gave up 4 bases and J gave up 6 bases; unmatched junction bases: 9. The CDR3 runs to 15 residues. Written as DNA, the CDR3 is TGTGCCAGCAGCTCGATTACCGGGACAGGGCATGGCTACACCTTC. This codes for CASSSITGTGHGYTF. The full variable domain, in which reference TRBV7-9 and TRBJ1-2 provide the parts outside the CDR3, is DTGVSQNPRHKITKRGQNVTFRCDPISEHNRLYWYRQTLGQGPEFLTYFQNEAQLEKSRLLSDRFSAERPKGSFSTLEIQRTEQGDSAMYLCASSSITGTGHGYTFGSGTRLTVV.

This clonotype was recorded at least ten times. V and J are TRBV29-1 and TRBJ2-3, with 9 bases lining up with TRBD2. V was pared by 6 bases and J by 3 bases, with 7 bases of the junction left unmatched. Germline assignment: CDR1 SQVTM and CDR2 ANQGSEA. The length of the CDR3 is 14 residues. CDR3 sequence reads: CSVLLAGVTDTQYF. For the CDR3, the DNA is TGCAGCGTCCTCTTAGCGGGGGTAACAGATACGCAGTATTTT.

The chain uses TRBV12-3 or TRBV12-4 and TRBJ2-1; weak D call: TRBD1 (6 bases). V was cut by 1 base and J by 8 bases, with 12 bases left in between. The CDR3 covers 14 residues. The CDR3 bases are TGTGCCAGCAGTTTAGGCAGGGGTTCGGATGAGCAGTTCTTC. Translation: CASSLGRGSDEQFF.

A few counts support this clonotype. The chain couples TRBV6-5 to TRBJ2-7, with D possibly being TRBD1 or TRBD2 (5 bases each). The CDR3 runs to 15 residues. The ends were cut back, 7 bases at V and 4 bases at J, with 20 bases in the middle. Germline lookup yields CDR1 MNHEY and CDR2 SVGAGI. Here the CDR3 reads CASTFGALGQYEQYF. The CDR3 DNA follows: TGTGCCAGCACCTTCGGGGCCCTAGGACAATACGAGCAGTACTTC.

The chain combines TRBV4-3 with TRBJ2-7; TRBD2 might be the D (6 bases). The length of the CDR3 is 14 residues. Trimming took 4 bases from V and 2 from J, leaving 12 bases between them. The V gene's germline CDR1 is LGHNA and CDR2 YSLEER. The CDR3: CASSLTGLTYEQYF. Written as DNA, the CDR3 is TGCGCCAGCAGCCTTACGGGACTGACCTACGAGCAGTACTTC.

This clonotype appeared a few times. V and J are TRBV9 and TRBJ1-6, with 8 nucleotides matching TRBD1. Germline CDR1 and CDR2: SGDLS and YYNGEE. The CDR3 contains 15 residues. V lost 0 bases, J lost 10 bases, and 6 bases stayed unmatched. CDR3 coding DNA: TGTGCCAGCAGCGTAGCCCCGACAGGGGAGTCACCCCTCCACTTT. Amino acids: CASSVAPTGESPLHF.

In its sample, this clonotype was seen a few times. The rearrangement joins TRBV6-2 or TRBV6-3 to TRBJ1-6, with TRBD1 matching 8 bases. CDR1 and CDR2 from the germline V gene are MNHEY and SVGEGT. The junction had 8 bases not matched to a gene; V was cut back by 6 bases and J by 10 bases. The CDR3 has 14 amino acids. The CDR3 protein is CASSPRTGTSPLHF. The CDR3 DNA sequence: TGTGCCAGCAGCCCCCGGACAGGGACATCACCCCTCCACTTT.

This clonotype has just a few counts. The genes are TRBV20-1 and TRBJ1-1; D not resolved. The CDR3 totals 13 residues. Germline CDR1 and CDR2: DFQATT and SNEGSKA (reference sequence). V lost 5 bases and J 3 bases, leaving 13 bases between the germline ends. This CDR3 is CSAAPGGDTEAFF. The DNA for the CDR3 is TGCAGTGCTGCCCCAGGAGGCGACACTGAAGCTTTCTTT.

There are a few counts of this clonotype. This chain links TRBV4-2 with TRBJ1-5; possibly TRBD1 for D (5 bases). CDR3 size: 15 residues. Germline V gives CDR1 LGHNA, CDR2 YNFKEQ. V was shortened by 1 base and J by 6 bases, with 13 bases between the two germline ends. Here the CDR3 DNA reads TGTGCCAGCAGCCAAGCCAGGGAAGGTCGTCAGCCCCAGCATTTT. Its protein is CASSQAREGRQPQHF.

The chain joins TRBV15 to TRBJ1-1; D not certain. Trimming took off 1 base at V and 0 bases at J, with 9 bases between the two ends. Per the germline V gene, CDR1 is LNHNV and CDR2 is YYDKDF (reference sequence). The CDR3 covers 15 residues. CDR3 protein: CATSRAASMNTEAFF. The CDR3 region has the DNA TGTGCCACCAGCAGAGCGGCGAGCATGAACACTGAAGCTTTCTTT.

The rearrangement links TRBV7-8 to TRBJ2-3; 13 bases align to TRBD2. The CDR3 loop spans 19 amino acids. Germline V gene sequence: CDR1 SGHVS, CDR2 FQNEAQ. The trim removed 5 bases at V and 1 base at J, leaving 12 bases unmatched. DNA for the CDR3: TGTGCCAGCAGCCGGGGGGGACTAGCGGGACCAAGGCGCACAGATACGCAGTATTTT. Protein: CASSRGGLAGPRRTDTQYF.

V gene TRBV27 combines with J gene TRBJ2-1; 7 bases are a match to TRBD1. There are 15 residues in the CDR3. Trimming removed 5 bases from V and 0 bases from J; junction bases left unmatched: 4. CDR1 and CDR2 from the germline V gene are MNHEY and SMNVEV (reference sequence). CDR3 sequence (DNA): TGTGCCAGCAGTAGACAGGGCCGCTCCTACAATGAGCAGTTCTTC. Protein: CASSRQGRSYNEQFF.

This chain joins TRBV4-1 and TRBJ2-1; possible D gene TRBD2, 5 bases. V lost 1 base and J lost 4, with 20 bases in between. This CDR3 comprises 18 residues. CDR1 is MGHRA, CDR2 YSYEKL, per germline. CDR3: CASSQASPRAIRYNEQFF. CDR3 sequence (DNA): TGCGCCAGCAGCCAAGCTAGCCCACGAGCAATAAGGTACAATGAGCAGTTCTTC.

DNA of the CDR3: TGTGCCAGCAGCTCCGGCCTCATAGCGGGGTCCTACAATGAGCAGTTCTTC. Translating it yields CASSSGLIAGSYNEQFF. The chain carries TRBV7-9 and TRBJ2-1; 8 nucleotides line up with TRBD2. Germline V gene data show CDR1 as SEHNR and CDR2 as FQNEAQ (reference sequence). This CDR3 contains 17 residues. With 4 bases clipped from V and 1 base from J, the junction kept 9 bases outside the gene matches.

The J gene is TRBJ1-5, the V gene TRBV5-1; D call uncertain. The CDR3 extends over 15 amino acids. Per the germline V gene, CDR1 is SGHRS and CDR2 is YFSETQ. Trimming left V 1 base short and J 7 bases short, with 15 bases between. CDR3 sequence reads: CASSLSPDVGQPQHF. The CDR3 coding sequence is TGCGCCAGCAGCTTGAGCCCAGACGTGGGCCAGCCCCAGCATTTT.